These 22 T cell receptor beta chains were all obtained from the same sample, sequenced in a study of early T cells in non-severe SARS-CoV-2 infection. TCRdb reprocessed the 5' RACE reads via MiXCR and lists one record per CDR3 protein. The sample yields tens of thousands of distinct CDR3 sequences, 10% to 15% seen once. The sequenced material came from whole blood. The receptor source for this set is an adult who was a healthcare worker with PCR-confirmed SARS-CoV-2 infection or an uninfected control (not recorded which).

This clonotype turned up a few times. This chain links TRBV10-3 with TRBJ2-2, with D possibly TRBD2 on 5 matching bases. The CDR3 totals 15 residues. Germline V gene data show CDR1 as ENHRY and CDR2 as SYGVKD. Deletions cut 0 bases from V and 4 bases from J, with 9 bases between. The DNA of the CDR3 is TGTGCCATCAGTGAGTCGGAGGCCCGCACCGGGGAGCTGTTTTTT. Protein product: CAISESEARTGELFF.

This clonotype appeared a few times. This chain uses TRBV12-3 or TRBV12-4 with TRBJ2-7, with a tentative D call TRBD1 (6 bases). There are 15 residues in the CDR3. V was cut by 8 bases and J by 0 bases, with 17 bases left in between. CDR3 sequence: CASPNREIGSYEQYF. CDR3 DNA sequence: TGTGCCAGCCCGAACAGGGAAATCGGCTCCTACGAGCAGTACTTC.

The V call is TRBV30, the J call TRBJ2-5; no definite D call. Looked up from germline, CDR1 is GTSNPN and CDR2 is SVGIG (reference sequence). Trimming took off 4 bases at V and 1 base at J, with 16 bases between the two ends. There are 15 residues in the CDR3. The DNA of the CDR3 is TGTGCCTGGAAAGGAAGCTCGCAGGCCCAAGAGACCCAGTACTTC. This sequence encodes CAWKGSSQAQETQYF.

The chain combines TRBV10-2 with TRBJ1-4, with TRBD1 as a possible D gene (5 bases). In germline, CDR1 is WSHSY, CDR2 SAAADI. The length of the CDR3 is 12 residues. V was cut by 8 bases and J by 6 bases, with 10 bases left in between. This chain's CDR3 is CASWGMDEKLFF. CDR3 nucleotides: TGCGCCAGCTGGGGCATGGATGAAAAACTGTTTTTT.

This sequence joins TRBV30 and TRBJ2-7; D might be TRBD1 (6 bases). Trimming took off 1 base at V and 2 bases at J, with 15 bases between the two ends. CDR3 length equals 15 residues. The V gene's germline CDR1 is GTSNPN and CDR2 SVGIG (reference sequence). The CDR3: CAWSGIGQNPYEQYF. The CDR3 DNA reads TGTGCCTGGAGTGGTATTGGACAGAACCCCTACGAGCAGTACTTC.

This clonotype came up many times. The chain carries TRBV7-6 and TRBJ2-2, with a weak D call TRBD1 (6 bases). Germline V gene data show CDR1 as SGHVS and CDR2 as FNYEAQ. Trimming stripped 4 bases from V and 6 bases from J, with 9 bases between. The CDR3 is made up of 13 amino acids. CDR3 sequence: CASSSTGSGELFF. CDR3 in DNA: TGTGCCAGCAGCTCTACAGGGTCCGGGGAGCTGTTTTTT.

The chain couples TRBV12-3 or TRBV12-4 to TRBJ2-1; D remains unclear. This CDR3 has 11 amino acids. Trimming pared 5 bases from V and 10 bases from J, leaving 9 bases between. The CDR3 spells CASSQMLEQFF. The CDR3 nucleotides are TGTGCCAGCAGTCAGATGCTAGAGCAGTTCTTC.

There are many counts of this clonotype. The rearrangement links TRBV6-4 to TRBJ2-3; TRBD2 matches at 7 bases. V trimming: 5 bases; J trimming: 5 bases; junction bases outside the gene matches: 7. Germline CDR1 is MRHNA and CDR2 is SNTAGT. The CDR3 contains 14 residues. The CDR3 DNA sequence: TGTGCCAGCAGTAAGCGGGGTGACGGAGATACGCAGTATTTT. Encoded protein: CASSKRGDGDTQYF.

In its sample, this clonotype was seen a few times. J is TRBJ1-5 and V is TRBV19, with D hard to call. The CDR3 contains 14 residues. Trimming took off 3 bases at V and 7 bases at J, with 13 bases between the two ends. Looked up from germline, CDR1 is LNHDA and CDR2 is SQIVND (reference sequence). In DNA, the CDR3 is TGTGCCAGTAGTATTCGTCGGGGAAGCCAGCCCCAGCATTTT. This sequence encodes CASSIRRGSQPQHF.

Concerning this clonotype itself: A read error may account for a junction end that differs from germline. V gene TRBV18 combines with J gene TRBJ1-6; D is uncertain. The CDR3 is made up of 15 amino acids. Per germline, CDR1 KGHSH and CDR2 LQKENI. The CDR3 coding sequence is TGTGCCAGCTCACCTCCTGGCTCCTGTAATTCACCCCTCCACTTT. The encoded protein is CASSPPGSCNSPLHF.

Only a few counts were recorded for this clonotype. The V and J genes are TRBV7-8 and TRBJ1-1, with 7 bases that match TRBD1. The length of the CDR3 is 14 residues. Germline CDR1 is SGHVS and CDR2 is FQNEAQ. The J segment lost 2 bases and the V segment lost 3 bases, leaving 3 bases of the junction unmatched. CDR3 DNA sequence: TGTGCCAGCAGCTTTAGACAGGGAAACACTGAAGCTTTCTTT. Encoded protein: CASSFRQGNTEAFF.

The gene calls are TRBV4-1 and TRBJ2-1, with TRBD2 as a possible D gene (6 bases). The germline V gene has CDR1 MGHRA and CDR2 YSYEKL. Trimming cost V 3 bases and J 3 bases, with 12 bases left between them. The CDR3 has 15 residues. The CDR3 DNA is TGCGCCAGCAGCCACCGGGGACTGAACTACAATGAGCAGTTCTTC. Translated, it gives CASSHRGLNYNEQFF.

The CDR3 nucleotides are TGTGCCAGCAGCGCTGACAGGGTCCCACAGCCCCAGCATTTT. Protein: CASSADRVPQPQHF. This chain uses TRBV7-2 with TRBJ1-5, with 7 nucleotides matching TRBD1. V trimming: 5 bases; J trimming: 7 bases; junction bases outside the gene matches: 8. The CDR3 is 14 residues long. Germline V gives CDR1 SGHTA, CDR2 FQGNSA.

This clonotype was detected ten times or more. The V call is TRBV3-1, the J call TRBJ2-3, with D hard to call. CDR1 is LGHDT and CDR2 is YNNKEL in the germline V gene (reference sequence). The CDR3 sequence is 13 residues long. V was cut by 4 bases and J by 5 bases, with 10 bases left in between. The CDR3 loop is CASSLRSGDTQYF. The CDR3 coding sequence is TGTGCCAGCAGCCTCAGATCGGGAGATACGCAGTATTTT.

The chain uses TRBV12-3 or TRBV12-4 and TRBJ1-5; tentatively, D is TRBD1 (5 bases). V dropped 1 base and J dropped 6 bases, with 10 bases sitting between them. This CDR3 region has 14 residues. CDR3 in amino acids: CASSLGAGSQPQHF. The CDR3 DNA follows: TGTGCCAGCAGTTTAGGAGCAGGGAGTCAGCCCCAGCATTTT.

J is TRBJ1-1 and V is TRBV11-2; a weak D match, TRBD1 (5 bases). This CDR3 is 15 amino acids long. The V gene lost 5 bases and the J gene lost 1 base, with 14 bases spanning the gap. Germline CDR1 reads SGHAT; CDR2 reads FQNNGV. In nucleotides, the CDR3 is TGTGCCAGCAGCCTCCGGCAGGGTGGGAACACTGAAGCTTTCTTT. This encodes CASSLRQGGNTEAFF.

This clonotype was seen many times. CDR3 loop: CATSRDALLDNEQFF. Written as DNA, the CDR3 is TGTGCCACCAGCAGAGATGCACTCCTTGACAATGAGCAGTTCTTC. The chain is built from TRBV15 and TRBJ2-1; D not resolved. Trimming cost V 0 bases and J 5 bases, with 11 bases left between them. Germline V gene sequence: CDR1 LNHNV, CDR2 YYDKDF (reference sequence). The CDR3 covers 15 residues.

This clonotype has a handful of counts. The junction shows a germline mismatch at one end, possibly a read error. The gene calls are TRBV6-1 and TRBJ2-2, with D possibly being TRBD2 (6 bases). Germline lookup yields CDR1 MNHNS and CDR2 SASEGT. The CDR3 extends over 15 amino acids. Here the CDR3 reads CASSEVRESPGELFF. DNA of the CDR3: TGTGCCAGCAGCGAAGTCCGGGAGAGCCCCGGGGAGCTGTTTTTT.

The chain recombines TRBV12-3 or TRBV12-4 with TRBJ2-2, with D possibly matching TRBD1 (5 bases). Trimming stripped 3 bases from V and 7 bases from J, with 12 bases between. The CDR3 spans 14 residues. This CDR3 reads CASSLPGWIGELFF. The CDR3 DNA reads TGTGCCAGCAGTTTGCCAGGGTGGATCGGGGAGCTGTTTTTT.

This clonotype was seen many times. This chain joins TRBV20-1 and TRBJ1-1; TRBD1 is a possible D gene (5 bases). This CDR3 is 16 amino acids long. Trimming stripped 1 base from V and 5 bases from J, with 20 bases between. CDR1 is DFQATT, CDR2 SNEGSKA, per germline (reference sequence). The CDR3 region is CSARAPFLGGGTEAFF. CDR3 DNA sequence: TGCAGTGCTAGAGCGCCCTTCTTGGGGGGAGGTACTGAAGCTTTCTTT.

This clonotype occurred a few times. The V and J genes are TRBV5-1 and TRBJ2-5; D not resolved. CDR1 and CDR2 (germline): SGHRS, YFSETQ. The V and J ends lost 3 bases and 2 bases respectively, with 11 bases between them. This CDR3 region has 14 residues. CDR3 nucleotides: TGCGCCAGCAGCTCTACGACGGCACAAGAGACCCAGTACTTC. This codes for CASSSTTAQETQYF.

This clonotype was recorded a few times. The chain is built from TRBV7-3 and TRBJ2-3; 7 bases line up with TRBD2. The CDR3 is 16 amino acids. Germline values: CDR1 SGHTA, CDR2 FQGTGA. V shed 3 bases, J shed 1 base, and the junction held 7 bases outside the gene matches. The CDR3 loop is CASSFGSSGGTDTQYF. The CDR3 DNA reads TGTGCCAGCAGCTTTGGATCCAGCGGGGGCACAGATACGCAGTATTTT.